The clone carrying this TCR beta chain was observed many times. Its antigen remains unknown. The sample is drawn from a study of T cells after yellow fever vaccination. The study, taken as a whole, reports: CD4 and CD8 compartments shared a small share of clonotypes. Re-detected after boosting: most primary clones, about 95% of CD4 and under 90% of CD8. One caveat is that FACS-sorted repertoires could contain abundant clonotypes contaminating from the bulk population.

Generation of TCR cDNA used 5'RACE template switching (which added a universal primer site and UMIs). From the 5' RACE reads, TCRdb called clonotypes with MiXCR, one entry per CDR3 protein. In the table there are roughly 65,000 distinct CDR3 sequences, around 6.2% of which are singletons. CDR1 is SGHDT and CDR2 is YYEEEE in the germline V gene. V was clipped by 1 base and J by 5 bases, with 15 bases between them. CDR3 length equals 15 residues. The sequence was obtained from a man aged 18 to 30 who received the YFV17D yellow fever vaccine. Specimen: CD4+ T cells sorted from PBMCs, collected more than 13 days after the first yellow fever vaccination. This chain uses TRBV5-6 with TRBJ2-5; perhaps TRBD2 as D (5 bases). CDR3 region: CASSLSGLGMETQYF. The CDR3 DNA sequence: TGTGCCAGCAGCTTGTCTGGACTTGGGATGGAGACCCAGTACTTC.